The clone carrying this TCR beta chain was seen repeatedly, ten times or more. This CDR3 comprises 17 residues. The J segment lost 3 bases and the V segment lost 1 base, leaving 7 bases of the junction unmatched. In germline, CDR1 is MDHEN, CDR2 SYDVKM. During its preparation, the TCRbeta library received unique molecular identifiers. TCRdb processed the PCR reads anew with MiXCR; each CDR3 protein has one entry. The data hold around 22,000 distinct CDR3 sequences, with approximately 11% observed a single time. These data belong to a study of T-cell reconstitution after alpha-beta-depleted transplantation in children.

This chain connects TRBV28 to TRBJ2-5, with 11 bases identical to TRBD2. The sample was PBMCs from the stem cell graft donor, taken from the stem cell graft. The TCR sequence derives from a human donor who donated a stem cell graft to a child with chronic granulomatous disease. The CDR3 region is CASSLYVTSGSEETQYF. The CDR3 region has the DNA TGTGCCAGCAGTTTATATGTCACTAGCGGGAGCGAAGAGACCCAGTACTTC.